The clone carrying this T cell receptor (beta chain) was detected ten times or more. Antigen: not known. These data belong to a study of CD8 T cells in ankylosing spondylitis. Whole-study findings and limits: Several highly homologous variants formed a TCR beta motif that appeared characteristic of ankylosing spondylitis blood. Enrichment of disease-linked clones was reportedly significant in matched ankylosing spondylitis synovial fluid.

Making use of molecular barcodes, quantitative 5'-RACE generated TCR beta libraries. TCRdb reanalysed the 5' RACE reads using MiXCR and keeps one entry per CDR3 protein. The sample holds about 250,000 distinct CDR3 sequences; roughly a quarter are singletons and the top ten take 0.5% to 0.65%. The CDR3 is made up of 18 amino acids. V lost 0 bases and J lost 0, with 15 bases in between. In germline, CDR1 is DFQATT, CDR2 SNEGSKA (reference sequence). The sequence came from a male donor with ankylosing spondylitis or in good health (not recorded which). The V and J genes are TRBV20-1 and TRBJ1-6; D might be TRBD1 (5 bases). Sequenced input: blood, either unsorted or a sorted T cell fraction (not recorded which). CDR3 nucleotides: TGCAGTGCTAGAGAGGGGGGGTTATTAAGCTCCTATAATTCACCCCTCCACTTT. Translation gives CSAREGGLLSSYNSPLHF.